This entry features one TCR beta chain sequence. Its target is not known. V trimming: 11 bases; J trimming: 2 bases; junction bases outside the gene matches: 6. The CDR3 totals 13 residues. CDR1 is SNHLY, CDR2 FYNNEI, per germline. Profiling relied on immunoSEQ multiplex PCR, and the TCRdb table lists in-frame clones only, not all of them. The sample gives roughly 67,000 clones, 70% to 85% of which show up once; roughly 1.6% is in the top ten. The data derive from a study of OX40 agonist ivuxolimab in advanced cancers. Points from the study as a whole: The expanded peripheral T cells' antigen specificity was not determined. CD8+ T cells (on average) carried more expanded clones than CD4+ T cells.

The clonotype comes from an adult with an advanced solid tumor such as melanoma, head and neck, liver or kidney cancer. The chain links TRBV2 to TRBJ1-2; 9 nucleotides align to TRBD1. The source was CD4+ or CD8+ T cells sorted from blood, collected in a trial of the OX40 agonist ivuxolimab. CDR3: CAGRDRENYGYTF. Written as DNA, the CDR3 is TGTGCCGGAAGGGACAGGGAGAACTATGGCTACACCTTC. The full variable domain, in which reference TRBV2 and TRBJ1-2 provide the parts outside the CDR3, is EPEVTQTPSHQVTQMGQEVILRCVPISNHLYFYWYRQILGQKVEFLVSFYNNEISEKSEIFDDQFSVERPDGSNFTLKIRSTKLEDSAMYFCAGRDRENYGYTFGSGTRLTVV.